This TCR beta chain was documented in a study of cytomegalovirus exposure and HLA in healthy donors. Study-wide points: Data from an earlier analysis indicated that most TCR beta V segments were productive either about 87% or about 30% of the time. Judged likely to be a sequencing artifact was a cluster of highly shared sequence variants.

With 60 Vbeta and 13 Jbeta primers, the PCR was carried out. In the authors' workflow: Among the unique TCR beta chains that a later analysis counted, 70 million to 85 million in all, 10 million to 13 million were shared. The protocol was immunoSEQ multiplex PCR, while the TCRdb copy is restricted to in-frame clones and leaves out a portion. V, J and clone size are those of that table, while D and trimming were read from the DNA. The table includes around 220,000 clones, 75% to 80% detected once. The CDR3 is made up of 15 amino acids. The germline V gene has CDR1 MNHNS and CDR2 SASEGT. This clone was found a few times. Its antigen is as yet unknown.

The sample comprised PBMCs. This clonotype was obtained from a man younger than 35 in good health and CMV-seronegative. The chain uses TRBV6-1 and TRBJ1-2, with a possible D match to TRBD1 (5 bases). CDR3 in DNA: TGTGAAACGAGGGGACTAACGAACCGGCCGAGTGGCTACACCTTC. Protein product: CETRGLTNRPSGYTF.